The 24 T cell receptor beta chains in this list originate from one sample, sequenced in a study of neurological immune-mediated disorders. TCRdb reprocessed the 5' RACE reads via MiXCR and lists one record per CDR3 protein. The sample gives roughly 60,000 distinct CDR3 sequences, 4% of which show up once; 1.9% is in the top ten. Sequenced input: CD4+ T cells from blood. Receptors originate from a woman in her forties with multiple sclerosis.

The gene calls are TRBV29-1 and TRBJ2-3; a possible D gene is TRBD1 (7 bases). Germline V gives CDR1 SQVTM, CDR2 ANQGSEA. The CDR3 totals 14 residues. V shed 4 bases and J shed 9 bases, with 20 bases lying between them. The CDR3 nucleotides are TGCAGCGTTGTGGAGGGGGCGCCGGGGGACACGCAGTATTTT. It codes for CSVVEGAPGDTQYF.

This clonotype was seen repeatedly, ten times or more. This chain uses TRBV12-3 or TRBV12-4 with TRBJ1-1; unclear D gene. This CDR3 spans 14 amino acids. Trimming shortened V by 8 bases and J by 3 bases, and 16 bases separated the two germline ends. CDR3 DNA: TGTGCCAGCTCTCAAGTTTCTCGGGACACTGAAGCTTTCTTT. Amino acids: CASSQVSRDTEAFF.

This clonotype was counted ten times or more. The genes are TRBV10-3 and TRBJ1-1, with D possibly being TRBD1 (5 bases). The CDR3 runs to 13 residues. Per germline, CDR1 ENHRY and CDR2 SYGVKD. V lost 10 bases and J lost 0, with 12 bases in between. This CDR3 reads CATETEMNTEAFF. The CDR3 DNA follows: TGTGCCACCGAGACAGAGATGAACACTGAAGCTTTCTTT.

This clonotype was counted at least ten times. The J gene is TRBJ2-1, the V gene TRBV6-5; 7 nucleotides agree with TRBD2. V lost 5 bases and J lost 0; bases outside the gene matches: 7. Germline V gene sequence: CDR1 MNHEY, CDR2 SVGAGI. The CDR3 is 16 residues long. Written as DNA, the CDR3 is TGTGCCAGCAGTCCTACCGGGGGGATCTCCTACAATGAGCAGTTCTTC. It yields the protein CASSPTGGISYNEQFF.

This clonotype was picked up many times. The chain joins TRBV5-1 to TRBJ1-1, with D unclear. V lost 4 bases and J lost 4, with 14 bases in between. CDR1 is SGHRS and CDR2 is YFSETQ in the germline V gene. The CDR3 spans 14 residues. CDR3 in DNA: TGCGCCAGCAGCAAGGACGGGGAGGGCACTGAAGCTTTCTTT. Its protein is CASSKDGEGTEAFF.

This clonotype was seen many times. The V and J genes are TRBV2 and TRBJ2-5; possibly TRBD1 or TRBD2 for D (5 bases each). Germline assignment: CDR1 SNHLY and CDR2 FYNNEI. The germline V and J ends were trimmed by 5 bases and 7 bases, with 17 bases remaining between them. The CDR3 covers 14 residues. The CDR3 is CASSLGRRGGTQYF. The CDR3 DNA sequence: TGTGCCAGCAGTTTGGGACGGAGAGGAGGGACCCAGTACTTC.

This clonotype was seen repeatedly, ten times or more. V is TRBV12-3 or TRBV12-4 and J is TRBJ1-6; D unresolved. The CDR3 sequence is 15 residues long. The ends were cut back, 1 base at V and 6 bases at J, with 10 bases in the middle. The CDR3 coding sequence is TGTGCCAGCAGTTTAGAGGGCGGAGGTAATTCACCCCTCCACTTT. Its translation: CASSLEGGGNSPLHF.

The V gene is TRBV7-9, the J gene TRBJ1-1, with D maybe TRBD1 (5 bases). Trimming left V 10 bases short and J 1 base short, with 25 bases between. CDR1 and CDR2 from the germline V gene are SEHNR and FQNEAQ (reference sequence). The CDR3 is 17 residues long. Here the CDR3 reads CATSGEGAPSWNTEAFF. The CDR3 coding sequence is TGTGCCACATCAGGAGAAGGGGCCCCTTCATGGAACACTGAAGCTTTCTTT.

This clonotype was seen many times. This chain connects TRBV28 to TRBJ2-7; D gene ambiguous. Trimming removed 4 bases from V and 7 bases from J, with 17 bases in between. Germline CDR1 MDHEN, CDR2 SYDVKM. This CDR3 contains 14 residues. The CDR3 is CASSSNHRTREQYF. The CDR3 DNA reads as TGTGCCAGCAGTTCCAACCACCGCACAAGGGAGCAGTACTTC.

This clonotype was observed many times. The rearrangement links TRBV11-2 to TRBJ2-2, with D uncertain. This CDR3 is built from 15 residues. Germline-derived CDR1 and CDR2 are SGHAT and FQNNGV. Trimming pared 1 base from V and 3 bases from J, leaving 9 bases between. The CDR3 nucleotides read TGTGCCAGCAGCTTAGGATTAGGTTACACCGGGGAGCTGTTTTTT. This sequence encodes CASSLGLGYTGELFF.

This clonotype was counted ten times or more. The chain carries TRBV7-8 and TRBJ2-2, with a weak D call TRBD1 (6 bases). Germline V gene data show CDR1 as SGHVS and CDR2 as FQNEAQ. The CDR3 length is 16 residues. The ends were cut back, 4 bases at V and 0 bases at J, with 12 bases in the middle. CDR3 residues: CASSSYRETNTGELFF. The CDR3 nucleotides are TGTGCCAGCAGCTCATACAGGGAAACGAACACCGGGGAGCTGTTTTTT. Together with reference TRBV7-8 and TRBJ2-2, the CDR3 gives the full variable domain: GAGVSQSPRYKVAKRGQDVALRCDPISGHVSLFWYQQALGQGPEFLTYFQNEAQLDKSGLPSDRFFAERPEGSVSTLKIQRTQQEDSAVYLCASSSYRETNTGELFFGEGSRLTVL.

Many counts were recorded for this clonotype. The rearrangement joins TRBV5-1 to TRBJ1-4; TRBD1 aligns across 7 bases. CDR3 size: 16 residues. V shed 0 bases and J 6 bases; nucleotides not matched to a gene: 8. Germline V CDR1 and CDR2: SGHRS, YFSETQ. The CDR3 sequence: CASSLAPEGADEKLFF. The CDR3 coding sequence is TGCGCCAGCAGCTTGGCCCCAGAGGGGGCGGATGAAAAACTGTTTTTT.

This clonotype was seen ten or more times. The rearrangement uses TRBV24-1 and TRBJ1-1; D is perhaps TRBD1 (6 bases). This CDR3 is 16 amino acids long. Trimming cost V 5 bases and J 3 bases, with 18 bases left between them. Germline lookup yields CDR1 KGHDR and CDR2 SFDVKD. The CDR3 spells CATSVLVRGRDTEAFF. The CDR3 bases are TGTGCCACCAGTGTCCTAGTCAGGGGTAGGGACACTGAAGCTTTCTTT.

This clonotype was counted at least ten times. J is TRBJ2-3 and V is TRBV7-2; D unresolved. V gave up 7 bases and J gave up 4 bases, with 18 bases separating them. The CDR3 has 15 residues. CDR1 is SGHTA and CDR2 is FQGNSA in the germline V gene. Written as DNA, the CDR3 is TGTGCCAGCACCTCTTACTACCAAGTCCCAGATACGCAGTATTTT. It codes for CASTSYYQVPDTQYF.

This clonotype was seen many times. The chain has TRBV20-1 and TRBJ1-1; D is perhaps TRBD1 (5 bases). Germline loops: CDR1 DFQATT, CDR2 SNEGSKA (reference sequence). The CDR3 consists of 14 residues. The V gene lost 3 bases and the J gene lost 4 bases, with 15 bases spanning the gap. CDR3 sequence reads: CSASPQGMGTEAFF. Here the CDR3 DNA reads TGCAGTGCTAGTCCTCAGGGAATGGGCACTGAAGCTTTCTTT.

This clonotype was seen ten or more times. The V call is TRBV11-2, the J call TRBJ2-2, with TRBD1 identical over 8 bases. Germline V gene data show CDR1 as SGHAT and CDR2 as FQNNGV. Trimming cost V 3 bases and J 7 bases; bases outside gene matches: 13. The CDR3 totals 17 residues. The CDR3 protein is CASSFPKDQGAVGELFF. DNA for the CDR3: TGTGCCAGCAGCTTCCCAAAGGACCAGGGGGCCGTCGGGGAGCTGTTTTTT.

This clonotype was found many times. The rearrangement links TRBV7-2 to TRBJ2-3; D possibly corresponds to TRBD2 (6 bases). The V end lost 1 base, the J end lost 7 bases, and 12 bases lay between the germline ends. The CDR3 sequence is 14 residues long. Germline V gene lookup returns CDR1 SGHTA and CDR2 FQGNSA. This chain's CDR3 is CASSLDSGLNTQYF. CDR3 in DNA: TGTGCCAGCAGCTTAGATTCCGGACTAAATACGCAGTATTTT.

This clonotype was picked up many times. The J gene is TRBJ2-3, the V gene TRBV9, with a possible D match to TRBD2 (6 bases). Germline loops: CDR1 SGDLS, CDR2 YYNGEE. CDR3 length: 16 amino acids. V dropped 2 bases and J dropped 1 base, with 14 bases sitting between them. The CDR3 spells CASSVLSGLGTDTQYF. The CDR3 DNA reads TGTGCCAGCAGCGTTTTAAGCGGGCTGGGCACAGATACGCAGTATTTT.

Regarding this clonotype: A read error may produce the germline difference seen at one junction end. This chain uses TRBV27 with TRBJ2-3; 8 bases align to TRBD1. The CDR3 length is 15 residues. The germline V gene has CDR1 MNHEY and CDR2 SMNVEV (reference sequence). As DNA, the CDR3 is TGCGCCAGCAGTTTACCTGGACAGGGAACAGATACGCAGTATTTT. It codes for CASSLPGQGTDTQYF.

This clonotype was seen repeatedly, ten times or more. The rearrangement uses TRBV29-1 and TRBJ1-4, with D maybe TRBD1 (6 bases). V was clipped by 5 bases and J by 5 bases, with 12 bases between them. This CDR3 region has 13 residues. Germline V gene lookup returns CDR1 SQVTM and CDR2 ANQGSEA. CDR3 nucleotide sequence: TGCAGCGTTTACACGGGGGCGAATGAAAAACTGTTTTTT. This encodes CSVYTGANEKLFF.

This clonotype was picked up many times. This chain connects TRBV29-1 to TRBJ1-1; D is possibly TRBD1 (5 bases). This CDR3 has 15 amino acids. The V and J ends lost 7 bases and 3 bases respectively, with 21 bases between them. Germline values: CDR1 SQVTM, CDR2 ANQGSEA. The CDR3 DNA reads as TGCAGCGCAGGGACGGCGACCGGCGGGGACACTGAAGCTTTCTTT. The encoded protein is CSAGTATGGDTEAFF.

This clonotype was seen at least ten times. The chain couples TRBV5-1 to TRBJ2-5, with TRBD1 matching 7 bases. Trimming at V came to 2 bases and at J to 4 bases, leaving 5 bases not matched to a gene. CDR1 SGHRS and CDR2 YFSETQ come from the germline V gene. The CDR3 length is 14 residues. The CDR3 is CASSFYRGRETQYF. The CDR3 DNA is TGCGCCAGCAGCTTTTACAGGGGCCGAGAGACCCAGTACTTC.

At least ten counts were recorded for this clonotype. The J gene is TRBJ1-4, the V gene TRBV10-2, with D perhaps TRBD1 (6 bases). The V gene lost 6 bases and the J gene lost 0 bases, with 14 bases spanning the gap. Germline V CDR1 and CDR2: WSHSY, SAAADI. There are 16 residues in the CDR3. CDR3 DNA: TGCGCCAGCAGCCGAGGGGGATCTGCAACTAATGAAAAACTGTTTTTT. Translating gives CASSRGGSATNEKLFF.

This clonotype was recorded many times. The chain uses TRBV29-1 and TRBJ1-3; D remains unclear. The germline CDR1 and CDR2 sequences are SQVTM and ANQGSEA. The CDR3 has 13 amino acids. V gave up 5 bases and J gave up 0 bases, with 8 bases separating them. This CDR3 reads CSVKANSGNTIYF. DNA for the CDR3: TGCAGCGTTAAGGCGAACTCTGGAAACACCATATATTTT.